This T cell receptor (beta chain) came from a study of T-cell reconstitution after alpha-beta-depleted transplantation in children. Points from the study as a whole: Expanded graft clones numbering several hundred reportedly gave rise to alpha-beta T cells about two months after transplant. T-cell counts and diversity at one year post-transplant came mainly from newly produced T cells. For some patients, TCRbeta diversity was high at day 60 because of recipient T cells and thymic progenitors that survived.

Unique molecular identifiers were incorporated during preparation of the TCRbeta library. TCRdb itself ran the PCR reads through MiXCR, one entry per CDR3 protein. This sample has about 600,000 distinct CDR3 sequences, with 10% to 15% found just once. The table lists this clonotype with many counts. Its antigen is still unknown. The sequenced sample was PBMCs, mostly from graft donor cells, obtained 360 days after TCRalphabeta/CD19-depleted stem cell transplant. This clonotype was obtained from a male patient younger than 18 who had a stem cell transplant for acute myeloid leukemia, so the T cells may come from the graft donor.

The CDR3 here is CASRQRRVLTGNIQYF. CDR3 DNA sequence: TGTGCCAGCAGACAACGCAGGGTTCTCACGGGAAACATTCAGTACTTC. V is TRBV28 and J is TRBJ2-4; D perhaps matches TRBD1 (5 bases). Trimming shortened V by 6 bases and J by 6 bases, and 21 bases separated the two germline ends. CDR1 is MDHEN, CDR2 SYDVKM, per germline. This CDR3 is 16 amino acids long.